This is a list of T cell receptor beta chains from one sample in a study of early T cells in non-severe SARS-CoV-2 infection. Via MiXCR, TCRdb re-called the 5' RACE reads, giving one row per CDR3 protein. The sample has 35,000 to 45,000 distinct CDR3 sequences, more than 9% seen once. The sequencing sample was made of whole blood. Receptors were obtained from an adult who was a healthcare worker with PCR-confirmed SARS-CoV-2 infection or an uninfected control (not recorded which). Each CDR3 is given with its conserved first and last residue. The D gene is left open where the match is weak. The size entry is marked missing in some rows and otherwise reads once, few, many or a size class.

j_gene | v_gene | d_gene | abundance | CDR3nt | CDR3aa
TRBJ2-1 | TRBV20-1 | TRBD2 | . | TGCAGTGCTAGAGATTTTCTAACGGGGGGGCCTAGGGAGCAGTTCTTC | CSARDFLTGGPREQFF
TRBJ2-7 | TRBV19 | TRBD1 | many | TGTGCCAGTAGTCGGGACAGTAGTTACGAGCAGTACTTC | CASSRDSSYEQYF
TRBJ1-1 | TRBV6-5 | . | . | TGTGCCAGCAGTTTCGGGGGGCGAAAGAAAGCTTTCTTT | CASSFGGRKKAFF
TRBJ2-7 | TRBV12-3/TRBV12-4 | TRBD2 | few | TGTGCCAGCAGTTCCCCGCGGGAGAGTTACGAGCAGTACTTC | CASSSPRESYEQYF
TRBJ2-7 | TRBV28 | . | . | TGTGCCAGCAGTACTCCGGGACACCCCTCCGAGCAGTACTTC | CASSTPGHPSEQYF
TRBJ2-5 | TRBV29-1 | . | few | TGCAGCGCTGGGGAGTGGGAGACCCAGTACTTC | CSAGEWETQYF
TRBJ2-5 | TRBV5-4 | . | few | TGTGCCAGCAGGGGGGACAAAAACTCAGAAGAGACCCAGTACTTC | CASRGDKNSEETQYF
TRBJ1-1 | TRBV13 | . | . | TGTGCCAGCAGCTCACCCTTTCGGCTGGGGAACACTGAAGCTTTCTTT | CASSSPFRLGNTEAFF
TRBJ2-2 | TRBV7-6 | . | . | TGTGCCAGCAGCCAGATTCTAGCCGGGGGGCTGTTTTTT | CASSQILAGGLFF
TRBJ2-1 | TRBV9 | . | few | TGTGCCAGCAGCGTCCAGGGCTACAATGAGCAGTTCTTC | CASSVQGYNEQFF
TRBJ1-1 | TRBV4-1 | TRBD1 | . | TGCGCCAGCAGCTTCAATACAGGCAGGCAGGGGGCGACGAACACTGAAGCTTTCTTT | CASSFNTGRQGATNTEAFF
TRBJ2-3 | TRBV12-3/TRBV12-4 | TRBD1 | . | TGTGCCAGCAGTCGACAGGGGAGCACAGATACGCAGTATTTT | CASSRQGSTDTQYF
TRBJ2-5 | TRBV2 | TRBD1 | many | TGTGCCAGCAGTGTGGGGCAGGGGGCTGGAGAGACCCAGTACTTC | CASSVGQGAGETQYF
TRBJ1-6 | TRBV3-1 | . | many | TGTGCCAGCAGCCAAGATTTCGGGGGAGGATCACCCCTCCACTTT | CASSQDFGGGSPLHF
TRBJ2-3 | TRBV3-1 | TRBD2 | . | TGTGCCAGCAGCCATCCAGAGACTAGCGGGGGCGGGGCAGATACGCAGTATTTT | CASSHPETSGGGADTQYF
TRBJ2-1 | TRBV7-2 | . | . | TGTGCCAGCAGCTTTTCAAGACAAACTGAGCAGTTCTTC | CASSFSRQTEQFF
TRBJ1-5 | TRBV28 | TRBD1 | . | TGTGCCAGCAGTTTGGGACAGGGCGGCAATCAGCCCCAGCATTTT | CASSLGQGGNQPQHF
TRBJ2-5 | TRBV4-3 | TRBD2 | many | TGCGCCAGCAGCACTAGCGGGAGGGCACGCGAAGAGACCCAGTACTTC | CASSTSGRAREETQYF